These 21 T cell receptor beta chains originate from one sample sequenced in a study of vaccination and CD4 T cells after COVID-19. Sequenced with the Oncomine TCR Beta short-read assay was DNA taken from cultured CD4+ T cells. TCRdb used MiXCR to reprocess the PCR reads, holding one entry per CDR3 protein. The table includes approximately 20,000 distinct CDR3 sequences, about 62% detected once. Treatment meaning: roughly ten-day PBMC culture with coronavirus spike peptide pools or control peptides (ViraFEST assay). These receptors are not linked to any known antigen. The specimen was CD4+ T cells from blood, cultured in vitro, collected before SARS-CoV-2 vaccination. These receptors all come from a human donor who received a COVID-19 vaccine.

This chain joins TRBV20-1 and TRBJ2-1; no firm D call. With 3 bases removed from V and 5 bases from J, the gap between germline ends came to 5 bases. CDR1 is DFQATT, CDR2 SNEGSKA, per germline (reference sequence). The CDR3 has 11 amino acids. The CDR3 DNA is TGCAGTGCTAGTTATAACAATGAGCAGTTCTTC. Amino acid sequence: CSASYNNEQFF.

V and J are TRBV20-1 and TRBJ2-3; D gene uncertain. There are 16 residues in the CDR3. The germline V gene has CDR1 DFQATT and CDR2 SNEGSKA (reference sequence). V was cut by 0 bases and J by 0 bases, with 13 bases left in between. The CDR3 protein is CSARDLDPTSTDTQYF. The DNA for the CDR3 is TGCAGTGCTAGAGATTTAGACCCCACTAGCACAGATACGCAGTATTTT.

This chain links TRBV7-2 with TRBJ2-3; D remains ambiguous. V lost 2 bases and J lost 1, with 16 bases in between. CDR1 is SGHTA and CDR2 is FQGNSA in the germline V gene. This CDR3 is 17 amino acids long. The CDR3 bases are TGTGCCAGCAGCTTAAGGTCGGCTGCGGCGGGCACAGATACGCAGTATTTT. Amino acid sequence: CASSLRSAAAGTDTQYF.

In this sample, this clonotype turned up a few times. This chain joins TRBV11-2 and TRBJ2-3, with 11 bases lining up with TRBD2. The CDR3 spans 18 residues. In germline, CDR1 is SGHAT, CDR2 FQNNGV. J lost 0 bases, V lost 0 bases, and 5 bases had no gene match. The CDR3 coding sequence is TGTGCCAGCAGCTTAGAGACTAGCGGGACCCTCAGCACAGATACGCAGTATTTT. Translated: CASSLETSGTLSTDTQYF.

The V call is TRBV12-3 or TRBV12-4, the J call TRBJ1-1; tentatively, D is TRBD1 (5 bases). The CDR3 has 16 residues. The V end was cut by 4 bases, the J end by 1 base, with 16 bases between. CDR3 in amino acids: CASSSHKGRKNTEAFF. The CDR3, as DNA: TGTGCCAGCAGTTCACACAAGGGACGGAAGAACACTGAAGCTTTCTTT.

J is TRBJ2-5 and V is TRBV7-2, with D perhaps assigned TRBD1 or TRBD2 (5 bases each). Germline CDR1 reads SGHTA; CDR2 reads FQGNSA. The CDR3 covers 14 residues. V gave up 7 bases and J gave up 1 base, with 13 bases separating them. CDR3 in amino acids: CASTDWTSQETQYF. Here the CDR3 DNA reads TGTGCCAGCACGGACTGGACATCCCAAGAGACCCAGTACTTC.

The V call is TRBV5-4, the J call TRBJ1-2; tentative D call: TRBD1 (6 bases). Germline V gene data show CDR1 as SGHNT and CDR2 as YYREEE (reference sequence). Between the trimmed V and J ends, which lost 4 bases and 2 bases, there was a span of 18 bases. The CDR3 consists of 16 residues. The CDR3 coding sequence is TGTGCCAGCAGCCTTGGGGGCAGATCCCGAAACTATGGCTACACCTTC. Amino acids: CASSLGGRSRNYGYTF.

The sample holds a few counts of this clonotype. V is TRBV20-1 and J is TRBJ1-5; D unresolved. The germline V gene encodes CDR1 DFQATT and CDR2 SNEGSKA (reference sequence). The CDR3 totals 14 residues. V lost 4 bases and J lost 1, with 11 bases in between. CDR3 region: CSAIKGYSNQPQHF. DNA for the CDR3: TGCAGTGCTATTAAAGGGTACAGCAATCAGCCCCAGCATTTT.

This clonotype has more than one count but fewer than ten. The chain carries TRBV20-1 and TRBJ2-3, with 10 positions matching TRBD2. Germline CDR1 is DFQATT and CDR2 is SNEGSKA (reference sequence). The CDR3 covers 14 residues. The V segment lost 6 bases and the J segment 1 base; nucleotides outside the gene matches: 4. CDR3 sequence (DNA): TGCAGTGCAGGGCTAGCGGGGGGCACAGATACGCAGTATTTT. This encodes CSAGLAGGTDTQYF.

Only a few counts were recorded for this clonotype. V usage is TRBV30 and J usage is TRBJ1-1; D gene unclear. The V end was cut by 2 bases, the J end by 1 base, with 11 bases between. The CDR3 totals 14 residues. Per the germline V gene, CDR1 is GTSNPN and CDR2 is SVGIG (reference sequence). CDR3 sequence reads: CAWSPGRQNTEAFF. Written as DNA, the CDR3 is TGTGCCTGGAGTCCTGGGCGACAGAACACTGAAGCTTTCTTT.

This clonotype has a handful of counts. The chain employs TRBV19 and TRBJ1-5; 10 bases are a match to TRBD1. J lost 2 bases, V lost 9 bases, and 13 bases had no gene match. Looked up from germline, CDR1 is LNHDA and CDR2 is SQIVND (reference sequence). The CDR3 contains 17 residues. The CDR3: CASRSRDRGGGNQPQHF. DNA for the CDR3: TGTGCCAGCCGGTCCCGGGACAGGGGTGGGGGCAATCAGCCCCAGCATTTT.

DNA of the CDR3: TGTGCTAGTGGTTTGGGACAGGGGGGACTCAATAGCAATCAGCCCCAGCATTTT. This encodes CASGLGQGGLNSNQPQHF. The rearrangement joins TRBV12-5 to TRBJ1-5, with 9 bases matching TRBD1. Germline V lookup: CDR1 LGHNT, CDR2 FRNRAP. The CDR3 totals 18 residues. The ends lost 1 base at V and 0 bases at J; junction bases unmatched: 7.

The CDR3 nucleotides are TGTGCCAGCAGTTTATGGGGGGCGTTTGAAGCTTTCTTT. Protein sequence: CASSLWGAFEAFF. The chain uses TRBV27 and TRBJ1-1; D possibly corresponds to TRBD1 (6 bases). This CDR3 is 13 amino acids long. V was trimmed by 1 base and J by 7 bases, leaving 10 bases between them. The germline gives CDR1 MNHEY, CDR2 SMNVEV (reference sequence).

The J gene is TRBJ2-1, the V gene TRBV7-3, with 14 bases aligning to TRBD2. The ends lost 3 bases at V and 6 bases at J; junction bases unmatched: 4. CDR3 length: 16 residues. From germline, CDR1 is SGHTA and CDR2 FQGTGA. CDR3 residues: CASSFQTSGGANEQFF. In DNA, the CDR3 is TGTGCCAGCAGCTTCCAGACTAGCGGGGGGGCCAATGAGCAGTTCTTC.

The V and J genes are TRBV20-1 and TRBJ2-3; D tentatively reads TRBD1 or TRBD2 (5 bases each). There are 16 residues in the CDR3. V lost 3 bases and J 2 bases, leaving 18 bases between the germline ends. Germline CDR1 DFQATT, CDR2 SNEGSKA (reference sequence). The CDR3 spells CSARSRGRWDTDTQYF. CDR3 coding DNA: TGCAGTGCTAGGAGCCGGGGCCGGTGGGACACAGATACGCAGTATTTT.

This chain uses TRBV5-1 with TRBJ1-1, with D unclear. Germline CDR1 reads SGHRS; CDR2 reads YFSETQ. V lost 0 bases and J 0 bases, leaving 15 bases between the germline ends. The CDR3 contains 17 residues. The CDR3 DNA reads TGCGCCAGCAGCTTGGTACTCCCAATGAGGGTGAACACTGAAGCTTTCTTT. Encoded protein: CASSLVLPMRVNTEAFF.

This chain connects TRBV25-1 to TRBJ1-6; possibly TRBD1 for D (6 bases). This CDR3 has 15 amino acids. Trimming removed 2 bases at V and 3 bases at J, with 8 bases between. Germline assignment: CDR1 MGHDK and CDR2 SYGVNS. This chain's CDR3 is CASSESRGYNSPLHF. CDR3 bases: TGTGCCAGCAGTGAAAGCAGGGGCTATAATTCACCCCTCCACTTT.

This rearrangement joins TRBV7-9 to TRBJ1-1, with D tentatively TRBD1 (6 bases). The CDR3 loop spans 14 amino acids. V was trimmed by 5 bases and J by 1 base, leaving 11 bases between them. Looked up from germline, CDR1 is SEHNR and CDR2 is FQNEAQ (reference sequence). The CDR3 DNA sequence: TGTGCCAGCAGCCCAAGGACAGCGAACACTGAAGCTTTCTTT. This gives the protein CASSPRTANTEAFF.

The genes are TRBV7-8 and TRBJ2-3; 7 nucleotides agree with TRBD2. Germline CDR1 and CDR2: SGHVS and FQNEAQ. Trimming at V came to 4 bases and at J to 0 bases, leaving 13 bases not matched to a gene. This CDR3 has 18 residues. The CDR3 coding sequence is TGTGCCAGCAGCTCCCCTGGGCGGGCGGGGGTTAGCACAGATACGCAGTATTTT. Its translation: CASSSPGRAGVSTDTQYF.

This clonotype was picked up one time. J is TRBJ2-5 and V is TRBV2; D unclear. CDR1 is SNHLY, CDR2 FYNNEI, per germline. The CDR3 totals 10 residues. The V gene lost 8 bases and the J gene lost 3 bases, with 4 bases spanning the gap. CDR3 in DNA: TGTGCCAGCGGAGAAGAGACCCAGTACTTC. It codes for CASGEETQYF.

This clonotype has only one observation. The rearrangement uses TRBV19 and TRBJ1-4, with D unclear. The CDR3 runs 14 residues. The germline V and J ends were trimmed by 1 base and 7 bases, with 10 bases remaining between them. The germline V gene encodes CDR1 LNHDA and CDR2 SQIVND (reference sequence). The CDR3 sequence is CASSIGLRTEKLFF. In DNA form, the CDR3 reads TGTGCCAGTAGTATAGGGCTCAGGACTGAAAAACTGTTTTTT.